One T cell receptor (beta chain) is described in this entry. The CDR3 consists of 15 residues. Trimming removed 4 bases at V and 0 bases at J, with 10 bases between. Looked up from germline, CDR1 is ENHRY and CDR2 is SYGVKD. This entry belongs to a study of T cells in Graves' hyperthyroidism and ophthalmopathy. Whole-study context: The authors collected peripheral blood at initial diagnosis, before any treatment.

It was RNA transcripts that yielded the amplified TCR beta CDR3 regions. HTBI primers were employed in a first-round RT-PCR of the TCR CDR3. TCRdb passed the multiplex PCR reads through MiXCR, listing each CDR3 protein once. The profile shows some 490,000 distinct CDR3 sequences, approximately 23% of them singletons. With duration under 3 months, ophthalmopathy was active: Clinical Activity Score at least 3, NOSPECS at least 4. This receptor was obtained from a woman aged 70-85 years with Graves' ophthalmopathy. Specimen: blood. The V gene is TRBV10-3, the J gene TRBJ2-1; D is ambiguous. CDR3 region: CAISGIVGSYNEQFF. CDR3 sequence (DNA): TGTGCCATCAGTGGGATAGTCGGCTCCTACAATGAGCAGTTCTTC.